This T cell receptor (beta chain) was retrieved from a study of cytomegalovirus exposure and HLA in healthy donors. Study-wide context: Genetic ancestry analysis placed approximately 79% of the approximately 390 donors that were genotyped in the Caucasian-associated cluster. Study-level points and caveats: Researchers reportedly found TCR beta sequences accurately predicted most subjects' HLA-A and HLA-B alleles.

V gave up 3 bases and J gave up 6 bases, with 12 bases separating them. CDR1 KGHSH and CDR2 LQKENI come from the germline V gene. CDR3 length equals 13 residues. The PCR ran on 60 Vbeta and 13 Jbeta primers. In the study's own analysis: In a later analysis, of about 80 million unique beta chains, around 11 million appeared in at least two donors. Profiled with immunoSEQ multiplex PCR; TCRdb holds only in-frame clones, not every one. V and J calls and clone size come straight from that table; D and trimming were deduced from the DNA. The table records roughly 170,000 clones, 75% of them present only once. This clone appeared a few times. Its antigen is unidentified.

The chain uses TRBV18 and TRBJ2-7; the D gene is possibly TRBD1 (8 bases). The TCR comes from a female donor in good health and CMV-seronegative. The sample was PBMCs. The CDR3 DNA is TGTGCCAGCTCACCTAACAGGGGGGGCGAGCAGTACTTC. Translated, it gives CASSPNRGGEQYF.